Listed below are T cell receptor beta chains from one sample, sequenced in a study of blood T cells in healthy people across ages. A single record per CDR3 protein comes from TCRdb applying MiXCR to the 5' RACE reads. Among roughly 1,300,000 distinct CDR3 sequences listed, roughly 59% were seen once. The specimen was blood. Receptors were obtained from a man aged 18 to 30 in good health. Each CDR3 is given with its conserved first and last residue. Each record gives: CDR3 protein, CDR3 DNA, D gene, V gene, J gene, clone size. A D gene is named only where the DNA matches it firmly. Size values are once, few and many counts, or a class for expanded clones, and some rows have none.

CDR3aa: CSVVIGTGRYEQYF
CDR3nt: TGCAGCGTTGTAATCGGGACAGGGCGCTACGAGCAGTACTTC
d_gene: TRBD1
v_gene: TRBV29-1
j_gene: TRBJ2-7
abundance: few

CDR3aa: CSVTGTVTYEQYF
CDR3nt: TGCAGCGTGACCGGGACAGTTACCTACGAGCAGTACTTC
d_gene: TRBD1
v_gene: TRBV29-1
j_gene: TRBJ2-7
abundance: -

CDR3aa: CARRTQSGTNVLTF
CDR3nt: TGTGCCCGGAGAACCCAATCTGGGACCAACGTCCTGACTTTC
d_gene: -
v_gene: TRBV30
j_gene: TRBJ2-6
abundance: -

CDR3aa: CASSLRQGQYGYTF
CDR3nt: TGTGCCAGCAGCCTAAGACAGGGCCAATATGGCTACACCTTC
d_gene: TRBD1
v_gene: TRBV7-2
j_gene: TRBJ1-2
abundance: -

CDR3aa: CASSSAGTPTYEQYF
CDR3nt: TGTGCCAGCAGCTCGGCCGGGACACCCACCTACGAGCAGTACTTC
d_gene: -
v_gene: TRBV11-2
j_gene: TRBJ2-7
abundance: -

CDR3aa: CASRTTDRSPYNEQFF
CDR3nt: TGTGCCAGCAGGACTACCGACAGAAGCCCCTACAATGAGCAGTTCTTC
d_gene: -
v_gene: TRBV27
j_gene: TRBJ2-1
abundance: -

CDR3aa: CASSQDRDEQYF
CDR3nt: TGTGCCAGCAGCCAAGATCGTGACGAGCAGTACTTC
d_gene: -
v_gene: TRBV4-2
j_gene: TRBJ2-7
abundance: -

CDR3aa: CASSLAGELRSYTF
CDR3nt: TGTGCCAGCAGCTTGGCCGGGGAGCTAAGGAGCTACACCTTC
d_gene: -
v_gene: TRBV5-5
j_gene: TRBJ1-2
abundance: few

CDR3aa: CSATEALRGTQHF
CDR3nt: TGCAGTGCCACTGAAGCGCTCCGGGGGACCCAGCATTTT
d_gene: -
v_gene: TRBV20-1
j_gene: TRBJ1-5
abundance: -

CDR3aa: CASSYSSLFSGNTIYF
CDR3nt: TGTGCCAGCAGTTACTCGAGTCTTTTCTCTGGAAACACCATATATTTT
d_gene: -
v_gene: TRBV6-5
j_gene: TRBJ1-3
abundance: -

CDR3aa: CAISESGGGGEKLFF
CDR3nt: TGTGCCATCAGTGAGTCTGGGGGCGGTGGTGAAAAACTGTTTTTT
d_gene: -
v_gene: TRBV10-3
j_gene: TRBJ1-4
abundance: -

CDR3aa: CASTGQGVYTGELFF
CDR3nt: TGTGCCAGCACGGGACAGGGGGTGTACACCGGGGAGCTGTTTTTT
d_gene: TRBD1
v_gene: TRBV9
j_gene: TRBJ2-2
abundance: -

CDR3aa: CASRPTVTQSSYNEQFF
CDR3nt: TGTGCCAGCAGACCAACAGTTACTCAAAGCTCCTACAATGAGCAGTTCTTC
d_gene: -
v_gene: TRBV6-1
j_gene: TRBJ2-1
abundance: -

CDR3aa: CASIPWGEAPNEAFF
CDR3nt: TGTGCCAGCATTCCCTGGGGAGAAGCGCCCAATGAAGCTTTCTTT
d_gene: -
v_gene: TRBV3-1
j_gene: TRBJ1-1
abundance: -

CDR3aa: CASSQHEWGDTLNTEAFF
CDR3nt: TGCGCCAGCAGCCAGCATGAATGGGGCGACACTTTGAACACTGAAGCTTTCTTT
d_gene: -
v_gene: TRBV4-3
j_gene: TRBJ1-1
abundance: -

CDR3aa: CASSSLYGLYGYTF
CDR3nt: TGTGCCAGCAGTTCTCTTTACGGACTCTATGGCTACACCTTC
d_gene: -
v_gene: TRBV6-2/TRBV6-3
j_gene: TRBJ1-2
abundance: -

CDR3aa: CASSPLGTGGEQFF
CDR3nt: TGTGCCAGCAGCCCACTCGGGACAGGGGGTGAGCAGTTCTTC
d_gene: TRBD1
v_gene: TRBV14
j_gene: TRBJ2-1
abundance: -

CDR3aa: CAGSSRTGPSPYEQYF
CDR3nt: TGTGCCGGCAGCTCTCGGACAGGACCATCCCCCTACGAGCAGTACTTC
d_gene: TRBD1
v_gene: TRBV5-5
j_gene: TRBJ2-7
abundance: -

CDR3aa: CSARRTVYERYF
CDR3nt: TGCAGTGCTAGAAGGACTGTATACGAGCGGTACTTC
d_gene: -
v_gene: TRBV20-1
j_gene: TRBJ2-4
abundance: -

CDR3aa: CASSLDSPNTF
CDR3nt: TGTGCCAGCAGCTTAGACAGTCCCAACACCTTC
d_gene: -
v_gene: TRBV7-9
j_gene: TRBJ1-2
abundance: -

CDR3aa: CASSSPPEGSTDTQYF
CDR3nt: TGTGCCAGCAGTTCCCCCCCGGAAGGAAGCACAGATACGCAGTATTTT
d_gene: -
v_gene: TRBV28
j_gene: TRBJ2-3
abundance: -

CDR3aa: CASSQDPSAYNEQFF
CDR3nt: TGCGCCAGCAGCCAAGACCCAAGCGCTTACAATGAGCAGTTCTTC
d_gene: -
v_gene: TRBV4-1
j_gene: TRBJ2-1
abundance: -

CDR3aa: CASSLASWGYEQYF
CDR3nt: TGTGCCAGCAGTTTGGCTAGCTGGGGCTACGAGCAGTACTTC
d_gene: -
v_gene: TRBV27
j_gene: TRBJ2-7
abundance: -

CDR3aa: CSVEGVLAGEISSYNEQFF
CDR3nt: TGCAGCGTCGAAGGGGTACTAGCGGGAGAAATAAGCTCCTACAATGAGCAGTTCTTC
d_gene: TRBD2
v_gene: TRBV29-1
j_gene: TRBJ2-1
abundance: few

CDR3aa: CSAVRDYNEQFF
CDR3nt: TGCAGTGCGGTAAGGGACTACAATGAGCAGTTCTTC
d_gene: -
v_gene: TRBV20-1
j_gene: TRBJ2-1
abundance: -

CDR3aa: CASSLEGGKLFF
CDR3nt: TGTGCCAGCAGTTTAGAGGGAGGAAAACTGTTTTTT
d_gene: -
v_gene: TRBV12-3/TRBV12-4
j_gene: TRBJ1-4
abundance: -

CDR3aa: CASNQGTSTDTQYF
CDR3nt: TGTGCCAGCAATCAGGGAACTAGCACAGATACGCAGTATTTT
d_gene: -
v_gene: TRBV2
j_gene: TRBJ2-3
abundance: once

CDR3aa: CTSRTVGFGYTF
CDR3nt: TGTACCAGCAGGACTGTGGGGTTTGGCTACACCTTC
d_gene: -
v_gene: TRBV2
j_gene: TRBJ1-2
abundance: -

CDR3aa: CSAKRAGEWYEQYF
CDR3nt: TGCAGTGCGAAGAGAGCAGGGGAGTGGTACGAGCAGTACTTC
d_gene: -
v_gene: TRBV20-1
j_gene: TRBJ2-7
abundance: few

CDR3aa: CVSSLALEGNQPQHF
CDR3nt: TGTGTCAGCAGCTTAGCGCTGGAGGGCAATCAGCCCCAGCATTTT
d_gene: -
v_gene: TRBV7-9
j_gene: TRBJ1-5
abundance: -

CDR3aa: CASSQALSGNEQYF
CDR3nt: TGCGCCAGCAGCCAAGCATTATCCGGAAACGAGCAGTACTTC
d_gene: -
v_gene: TRBV4-1
j_gene: TRBJ2-7
abundance: -

CDR3aa: CASSFERGYNEQFF
CDR3nt: TGTGCCAGCAGCTTTGAGCGGGGGTACAATGAGCAGTTCTTC
d_gene: TRBD2
v_gene: TRBV2
j_gene: TRBJ2-1
abundance: -

CDR3aa: CASSEPGYGQFF
CDR3nt: TGTGCCAGCAGCGAACCAGGATATGGGCAGTTCTTC
d_gene: -
v_gene: TRBV4-2
j_gene: TRBJ2-1
abundance: -

CDR3aa: CASSRGTSGTISYEQYF
CDR3nt: TGTGCCAGCAGCCGCGGGACTAGCGGGACGATATCCTACGAGCAGTACTTC
d_gene: TRBD2
v_gene: TRBV27
j_gene: TRBJ2-7
abundance: -

CDR3aa: CASSSEGGAYEQYF
CDR3nt: TGTGCCAGCAGTTCCGAGGGTGGGGCCTACGAGCAGTACTTC
d_gene: -
v_gene: TRBV6-5
j_gene: TRBJ2-7
abundance: -

CDR3aa: CASSQSWESYEQYF
CDR3nt: TGCGCCAGCAGCCAAAGTTGGGAGTCCTACGAGCAGTACTTC
d_gene: -
v_gene: TRBV4-3
j_gene: TRBJ2-7
abundance: -

CDR3aa: CASSLFSAALSYEQYF
CDR3nt: TGTGCCAGCAGTTTATTTAGCGCGGCCCTCTCCTACGAGCAGTACTTC
d_gene: -
v_gene: TRBV27
j_gene: TRBJ2-7
abundance: -

CDR3aa: CATSMAHKGGNTEAFF
CDR3nt: TGTGCCACCAGCATGGCTCACAAAGGGGGCAACACTGAAGCTTTCTTT
d_gene: TRBD1
v_gene: TRBV15
j_gene: TRBJ1-1
abundance: -

CDR3aa: CASSQGLAGGPHEQFF
CDR3nt: TGCGCCAGCAGCCAAGGCCTAGCGGGAGGGCCGCATGAGCAGTTCTTC
d_gene: TRBD2
v_gene: TRBV4-1
j_gene: TRBJ2-1
abundance: once

CDR3aa: CSYQGQGVNTEAFF
CDR3nt: TGCAGCTACCAGGGACAGGGAGTGAACACTGAAGCTTTCTTT
d_gene: TRBD1
v_gene: TRBV29-1
j_gene: TRBJ1-1
abundance: few

CDR3aa: CACTPGGPHTDTQYF
CDR3nt: TGTGCCTGCACCCCAGGGGGTCCCCACACAGATACGCAGTATTTT
d_gene: TRBD1
v_gene: TRBV30
j_gene: TRBJ2-3
abundance: once

CDR3aa: CSVTRDPRYAEAFF
CDR3nt: TGCAGTGTTACCCGGGACCCCAGGTACGCTGAAGCTTTCTTT
d_gene: -
v_gene: TRBV20-1
j_gene: TRBJ1-1
abundance: -

CDR3aa: CASSYSVGLAGNEQFF
CDR3nt: TGCGCCAGCAGTTATAGCGTCGGACTAGCGGGCAATGAGCAGTTCTTC
d_gene: TRBD2
v_gene: TRBV5-1
j_gene: TRBJ2-1
abundance: few

CDR3aa: CASSPRANNEQFF
CDR3nt: TGTGCCAGCAGTCCCAGGGCCAACAATGAGCAGTTCTTC
d_gene: -
v_gene: TRBV27
j_gene: TRBJ2-1
abundance: -

CDR3aa: CSVGSPGRPYEQYF
CDR3nt: TGCAGCGTTGGTTCCCCAGGGCGCCCCTACGAGCAGTACTTC
d_gene: -
v_gene: TRBV29-1
j_gene: TRBJ2-7
abundance: -

CDR3aa: CSVGLGFYGYTF
CDR3nt: TGCAGCGTTGGTTTGGGGTTCTATGGCTACACCTTC
d_gene: -
v_gene: TRBV29-1
j_gene: TRBJ1-2
abundance: few